This T cell receptor (beta chain) was sequenced in a study of cytomegalovirus exposure and HLA in healthy donors. Vbeta (60) and Jbeta (13) primers were used in the PCR. Measured with immunoSEQ multiplex PCR; TCRdb has only the in-frame clones, and not every one. This table holds about 120,000 clones, 70% to 85% found once. The junction had 15 bases not matched to a gene; V was cut back by 5 bases and J by 10 bases. The CDR3 is made up of 15 amino acids. CDR1 SGHTA and CDR2 FQGNSA come from the germline V gene. The source is a woman between 50 and 59 years old in good health and CMV-seronegative. Sequences were obtained from PBMCs. The V and J genes are TRBV7-2 and TRBJ2-3; 7 positions agree with TRBD1. CDR3 residues: CASSALHPGQGAQYF. CDR3 DNA sequence: TGTGCCAGCAGCGCCCTGCATCCGGGGCAGGGGGCGCAGTATTTT.